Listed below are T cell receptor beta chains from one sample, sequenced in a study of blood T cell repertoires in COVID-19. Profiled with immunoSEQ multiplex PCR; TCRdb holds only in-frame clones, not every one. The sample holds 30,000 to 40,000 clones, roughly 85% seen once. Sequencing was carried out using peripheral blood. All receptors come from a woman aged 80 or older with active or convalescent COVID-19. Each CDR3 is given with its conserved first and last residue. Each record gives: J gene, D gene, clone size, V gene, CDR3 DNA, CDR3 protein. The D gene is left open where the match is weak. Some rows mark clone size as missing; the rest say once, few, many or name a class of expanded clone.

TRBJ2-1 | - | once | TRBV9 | TGTGCCAGCAGCGTAAGGGGGGGCACCTACAATGAGCAGTTCTTC | CASSVRGGTYNEQFF
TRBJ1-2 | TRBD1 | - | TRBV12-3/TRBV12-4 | TGTGCCAGCAGTCGCTTTGGACAGGTTGGCTACACCTTC | CASSRFGQVGYTF
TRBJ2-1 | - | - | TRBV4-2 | TGTGCCAGCAGCCCCAGGGCAGGGGATGAGCAGTTCTTC | CASSPRAGDEQFF
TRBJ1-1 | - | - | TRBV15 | TGTGCCACCAGCACGAGTAGGAACACTGAAGCTTTCTTT | CATSTSRNTEAFF
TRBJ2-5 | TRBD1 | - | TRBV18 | TGTGCCAGCTCACCGGGACAGAGGCAAGAGACCCAGTACTTC | CASSPGQRQETQYF
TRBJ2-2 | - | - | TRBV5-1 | TGCGCCAGCGAGGACTTGGGCACCGGGGAGCTGTTTTTT | CASEDLGTGELFF
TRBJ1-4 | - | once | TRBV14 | TGTGCCAGCAGCTTCACAGGGTTGGCAACTAATGAAAAACTGTTTTTT | CASSFTGLATNEKLFF
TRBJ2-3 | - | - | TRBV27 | TGTGCCAGCAGTCCCCTCCCGCTCCGACTAGTTCCTACTACAGATACGCAGTATTTT | CASSPLPLRLVPTTDTQYF
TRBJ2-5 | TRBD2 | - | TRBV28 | TGTGCCAGCACCCAACTGGGGCGACTAGCCCAAGAGACCCAGTACTTC | CASTQLGRLAQETQYF
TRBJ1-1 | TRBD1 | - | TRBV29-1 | TGCAGCGTTGACGGACAGGGGAACACTGAAGCTTTCTTT | CSVDGQGNTEAFF
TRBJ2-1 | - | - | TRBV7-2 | TGTGCCAGCAGCTTAGGGGCCCCAACCCTCAATGAGCAGTTCTTC | CASSLGAPTLNEQFF
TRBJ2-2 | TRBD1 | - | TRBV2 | TGTGCCAGCAAAGGTGCACAGGGGGCTTCTTCGACCGGGGAGCTGTTTTTT | CASKGAQGASSTGELFF
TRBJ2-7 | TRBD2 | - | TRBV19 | TGTGCCAGTAGTATCATAGCGGGGAGTCTAAACTCCTACGAGCAGTACTTC | CASSIIAGSLNSYEQYF
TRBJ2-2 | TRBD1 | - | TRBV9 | TGTGCCAGCAGCCGGGACAGGGGGCCAATCGCGAACACCGGGGAGCTGTTTTTT | CASSRDRGPIANTGELFF
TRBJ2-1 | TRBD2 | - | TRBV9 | TGTGCCAGCAGCCCAGGGACTAGCGGGAGGGTAAAGGAGCAGTTCTTC | CASSPGTSGRVKEQFF
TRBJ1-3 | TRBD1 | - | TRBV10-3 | TGTGCCATCAACCAGGGGGCCTTCTCACAGGGAAACACCATATATTTT | CAINQGAFSQGNTIYF
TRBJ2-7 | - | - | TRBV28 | TGTGCCAGCAGTTTAGTGGCCAGCTCCTACGAGCAGTACTTC | CASSLVASSYEQYF
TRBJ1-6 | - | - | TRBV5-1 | TGCGCCAGCAGCTCGGCGGCGGGAATAGTCCAAAATTCACCCCTCCACTTT | CASSSAAGIVQNSPLHF
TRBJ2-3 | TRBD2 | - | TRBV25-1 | TGTGCCAGCAGTACACCTGATCCCCTCGGCGGGGGGCAGTATTTT | CASSTPDPLGGGQYF
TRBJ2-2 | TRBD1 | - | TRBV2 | TGTGCCAGCAGTAGACAGGGGGCGGACGGGGAGCTGTTTTTT | CASSRQGADGELFF
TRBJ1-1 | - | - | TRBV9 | TGTGCCAGCAGCGTCTCGTCCCGGAACACTGAAGCTTTCTTT | CASSVSSRNTEAFF
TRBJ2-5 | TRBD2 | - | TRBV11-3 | TGTGCCAGCAGCTTAGGCTCCGGGACTAGCGGATTTCAAGAGACCCAGTACTTC | CASSLGSGTSGFQETQYF
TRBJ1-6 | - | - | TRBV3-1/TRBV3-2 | TGTGCCAGCAGGGGGGGGCTTACAGATTCACCCCTCCACTTT | CASRGGLTDSPLHF
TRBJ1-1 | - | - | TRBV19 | TGTGCCAGTAGTAAGGTGCCGCGGACTGAAGCTTTCTTT | CASSKVPRTEAFF
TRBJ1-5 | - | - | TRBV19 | TGTGCCAGTAGTGGCAGGGGCGGTCAGCCCCAGCATTTT | CASSGRGGQPQHF
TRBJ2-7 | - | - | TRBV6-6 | TGTGCCAGCAGTTACTCGACGGGGAGCTCCTACGAGCAGTACTTC | CASSYSTGSSYEQYF
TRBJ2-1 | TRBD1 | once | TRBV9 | TGTGCCAGCAGCGTAGTTGGACAGGTAAACAATGAGCAGTTCTTC | CASSVVGQVNNEQFF
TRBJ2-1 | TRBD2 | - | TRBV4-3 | TGCGCCAGCAGCCAAGAACCGGGACTAGCGGGAGGGCCCCCCTACAATGAGCAGTTCTTC | CASSQEPGLAGGPPYNEQFF
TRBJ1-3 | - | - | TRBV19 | TGTGCCAGTAGTTTCCGGGACTCCTACACCATATATTTT | CASSFRDSYTIYF
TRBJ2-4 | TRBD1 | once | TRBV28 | TGTGCCAGCAGTCCCTTGGACAGGGCACTTGAAAACATTCAGTACTTC | CASSPLDRALENIQYF
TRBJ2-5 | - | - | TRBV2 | TGTGCCAGCAGGTCGGAGACCCAGTACTTC | CASRSETQYF
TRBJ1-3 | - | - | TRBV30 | TGTGCCTGGAGGGAACTGGACAGCTCTGGAAACACCATATATTTT | CAWRELDSSGNTIYF
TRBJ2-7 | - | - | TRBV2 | TGTGCCAGCAGTGAAGACCTCGAGGGCGAGCAGTACTTC | CASSEDLEGEQYF
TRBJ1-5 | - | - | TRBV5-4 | TGTGCCAGCAGCTTCGGGGGGCCAGCTAGCAATCAGCCCCAGCATTTT | CASSFGGPASNQPQHF
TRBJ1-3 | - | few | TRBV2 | TGTGCCAGCGGGCCCGGAAACACCATATATTTT | CASGPGNTIYF
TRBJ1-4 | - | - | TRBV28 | TGTGCCAGCAGTTTAGCCCCTAGGGGGTCAACTAATGAAAAACTGTTTTTT | CASSLAPRGSTNEKLFF
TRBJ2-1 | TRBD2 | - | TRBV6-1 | TGTGCCAGCAGTGGACGGGAACTAGCGGGGAGCAATGAGCAGTTCTTC | CASSGRELAGSNEQFF
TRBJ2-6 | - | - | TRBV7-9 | TGTGCCAGCAGCCTTTCTTACATATCTGGGGCCAACGTCCTGACTTTC | CASSLSYISGANVLTF
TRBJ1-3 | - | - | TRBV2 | TGTGCCAGCAGTGAGAACAGGGGAAACACCATATATTTT | CASSENRGNTIYF
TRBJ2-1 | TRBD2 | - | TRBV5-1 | TGCGCCAGCAGCTTGGCCCGGGGGGGTGAGCAGTTCTTC | CASSLARGGEQFF
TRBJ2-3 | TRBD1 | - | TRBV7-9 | TGTGCCAGCAGCTTAGTTCGGACAGGGAGCACAGATACGCAGTATTTT | CASSLVRTGSTDTQYF
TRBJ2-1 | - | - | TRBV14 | TGTGCCAGCAGCCAAGTAACAGGGCGTAGGAATGAGCAGTTCTTC | CASSQVTGRRNEQFF
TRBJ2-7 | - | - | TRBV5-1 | TGCGCCAGCAGCTTGGGTAGGGGAACCAGCTACGAGCAGTACTTC | CASSLGRGTSYEQYF
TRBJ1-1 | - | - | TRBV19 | TGTGCCAGTAGTAGGACACGGGGAGGTTTTGGTGAAGCTTTCTTT | CASSRTRGGFGEAFF
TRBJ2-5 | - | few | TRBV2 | TGTGCCACCGAAGGGACTGGCCAAGAGACCCAGTACTTC | CATEGTGQETQYF
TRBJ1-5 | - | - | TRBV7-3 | TGTGCCAGCAGCCTGGGACAAAATCAGCCCCAGCATTTT | CASSLGQNQPQHF
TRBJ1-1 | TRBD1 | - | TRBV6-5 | TGTGCCAGCAAATTTGGACAGGTTAATGAAGCTTTCTTT | CASKFGQVNEAFF
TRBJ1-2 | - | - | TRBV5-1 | TGCGCCAGCAGCCTGGGGCCGGAGGAGTATGGCTACACCTTC | CASSLGPEEYGYTF
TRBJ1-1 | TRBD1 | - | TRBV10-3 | TGTGCCATCAGTGAGTCAACCAGGGGGATGAACACTGAAGCTTTCTTT | CAISESTRGMNTEAFF
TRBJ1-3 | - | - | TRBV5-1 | TGCGCCAGCAGCTTGGCGGGTCTCTCTGGAAACACCATATATTTT | CASSLAGLSGNTIYF
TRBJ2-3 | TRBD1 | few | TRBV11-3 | TGTGCCAGCAGCCACCGGGACAGGGGCACAGATACGCAGTATTTT | CASSHRDRGTDTQYF
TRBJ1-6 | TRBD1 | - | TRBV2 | TGTGCCAGCACTTCTGACAGGGGAAACTCACCCCTCCACTTT | CASTSDRGNSPLHF
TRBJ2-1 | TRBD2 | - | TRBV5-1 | TGCGCCAGCAGCTTGACTAGCGGGGGGAGCTCCTACAATGAGCAGTTCTTC | CASSLTSGGSSYNEQFF
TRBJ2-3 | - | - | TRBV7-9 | TGTGCCAGCAGCGTCCAGGGCACAGATACGCAGTATTTT | CASSVQGTDTQYF
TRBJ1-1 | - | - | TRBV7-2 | TGTGCCAGCAGCCCCGGACAATCTGAAGCTTTCTTT | CASSPGQSEAFF
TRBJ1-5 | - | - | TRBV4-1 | TGCGCCAGCAGCCAAGATCAGGGTTTTAAGCCCCAGCATTTT | CASSQDQGFKPQHF
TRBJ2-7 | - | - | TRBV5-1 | TGCGCCAGCAGCTTGGACAGTCGTCCCAACGAGCAGTACTTC | CASSLDSRPNEQYF